Described below is a single T cell receptor (beta chain) sequence and its context. Its matching antigen is unknown. This table comes from immunoSEQ multiplex PCR, and its TCRdb copy is limited to in-frame clones, with some not included. The table shows approximately 30,000 clones, with 85% to 90% occurring only once. This entry comes from a study of T cells after posttransplantation cyclophosphamide. General study findings and limits: Recipient CMV seropositivity and CMV reactivation strongly tracked TRB clonality. TRB overlap between skin or GI tissue T cells and blood was limited. Donor CD8+ memory clones often dominated recipient blood repertoires at later times.

The TCR was taken from a woman in her thirties or forties with a blood cancer, CMV-positive, and with a related stem cell donor. The source material was PBMCs.

The CDR3 protein is CASSPRENTEAFF. As DNA, the CDR3 is TGTGCCAGCAGCCCCAGGGAGAACACTGAAGCTTTCTTT. The J gene is TRBJ1-1, the V gene TRBV9; tentatively, D is TRBD1 (5 bases). The CDR3 is made up of 13 amino acids. The ends were cut back, 4 bases at V and 1 base at J, with 8 bases in the middle. From germline, CDR1 is SGDLS and CDR2 YYNGEE.